The 13 T cell receptor beta chains listed next were all sequenced from one sample in a study of T cell responses to AZD1222 COVID-19 vaccine. Generated by immunoSEQ multiplex PCR, the TCRdb table keeps only in-frame clones and is missing some. Counted here are under 170,000 clones, 75% to 95% occurring once; the ten biggest clones make up roughly 3.2%. This material consisted of peripheral blood, taken 28 days after the second AZD1222 dose. The receptor set was obtained from an adult who received the AZD1222 COVID-19 vaccine.

This clone has only one observation. The chain links TRBV15 to TRBJ1-5, with D hard to call. Trimming removed 5 bases at V and 2 bases at J, with 13 bases between. The germline CDR1 and CDR2 sequences are LNHNV and YYDKDF (reference sequence). The CDR3 spans 15 residues. The CDR3 region has the DNA TGTGCCACCAGCCCAGAGAAGGCGGGCAATCAGCCCCAGCATTTT. Protein: CATSPEKAGNQPQHF. The full variable domain, with the rest looked up from reference TRBV15 and TRBJ1-5, is DAMVIQNPRYQVTQFGKPVTLSCSQTLNHNVMYWYQQKSSQAPKLLFHYYDKDFNNEADTPDNFQSRRPNTSFCFLDIRSPGLGDTAMYLCATSPEKAGNQPQHFGDGTRLSIL.

This clone has a single count. The chain recombines TRBV7-9 with TRBJ2-1, with 7 bases lining up with TRBD1. CDR1 and CDR2 from the germline V gene are SEHNR and FQNEAQ (reference sequence). V lost 2 bases, J lost 6 bases, and 16 bases stayed unmatched. The CDR3 totals 18 residues. The CDR3 spells CASSLSPGAGTVINEQFF. For the CDR3, the DNA is TGTGCCAGCAGCTTAAGCCCCGGGGCCGGGACAGTTATCAATGAGCAGTTCTTC.

The rearrangement links TRBV6-6 to TRBJ2-1; 9 bases are a match to TRBD1. CDR3 length: 12 residues. With 6 bases clipped from V and 8 bases from J, the junction kept 2 bases outside the gene matches. The germline CDR1 and CDR2 sequences are MNHNY and SVGAGI (reference sequence). CDR3 nucleotide sequence: TGTGCCAGCAGCTGGGACAGGGATGAGCAGTTCTTC. The encoded protein is CASSWDRDEQFF.

This rearrangement joins TRBV6-5 to TRBJ2-2; D remains unclear. Germline CDR1 reads MNHEY; CDR2 reads SVGAGI. This CDR3 region has 15 residues. V lost 0 bases and J 6 bases, leaving 11 bases between the germline ends. Here the CDR3 reads CASSYSTGTPGELFF. In DNA, the CDR3 is TGTGCCAGCAGTTACTCGACGGGCACACCCGGGGAGCTGTTTTTT.

This chain links TRBV3-1 (or the pseudogene TRBV3-2) with TRBJ1-1; D is ambiguous. Germline loops: CDR1 LGHDT, CDR2 YNNKEL (reference sequence). CDR3 length equals 14 residues. The V and J ends lost 1 base and 1 base respectively, with 7 bases between them. CDR3 DNA: TGTGCCAGCAGCCAAGTACAGTCGAACACTGAAGCTTTCTTT. This codes for CASSQVQSNTEAFF.

V is TRBV19 and J is TRBJ1-4; D unresolved. Trimming shortened V by 4 bases and J by 4 bases, and 7 bases separated the two germline ends. Germline V gene data show CDR1 as LNHDA and CDR2 as SQIVND (reference sequence). The length of the CDR3 is 13 residues. CDR3 sequence (DNA): TGTGCCAGTAGTACCAGGTATAATGAAAAACTGTTTTTT. This codes for CASSTRYNEKLFF.

The rearrangement joins TRBV6-5 to TRBJ2-5, with 10 bases matching TRBD1. The ends lost 8 bases at V and 1 base at J; junction bases unmatched: 4. The CDR3 is 14 amino acids. The germline V gene has CDR1 MNHEY and CDR2 SVGAGI. DNA for the CDR3: TGTGCCAGCGGACGGACAGGGGGCCAAGAGACCCAGTACTTC. Protein sequence: CASGRTGGQETQYF.

This clone showed up just once. This sequence joins TRBV9 and TRBJ2-2, with 7 bases matching TRBD2. Germline-derived CDR1 and CDR2 are SGDLS and YYNGEE. The J segment lost 7 bases and the V segment lost 6 bases, leaving 6 bases of the junction unmatched. The CDR3 is 13 amino acids. CDR3 DNA sequence: TGTGCCAGCAACGCGGGAGAACTCGGGGAGCTGTTTTTT. Residues: CASNAGELGELFF.

The chain uses TRBV27 and TRBJ2-1; a weak D match, TRBD1 (6 bases). The length of the CDR3 is 15 residues. Germline CDR1 and CDR2: MNHEY and SMNVEV (reference sequence). V lost 6 bases and J 3 bases, leaving 15 bases between the germline ends. The DNA for the CDR3 is TGTGCCAGCAGCCTCACAGGGCCTTTCTACAATGAGCAGTTCTTC. Translating it yields CASSLTGPFYNEQFF.

J is TRBJ2-7 and V is TRBV24-1, with TRBD1 matching over 9 bases. V shed 12 bases, J shed 6 bases, and the junction held 8 bases outside the gene matches. The CDR3 length is 12 residues. From germline, CDR1 is KGHDR and CDR2 SFDVKD. The CDR3 sequence: CAPKTGGVEQYF. The CDR3, as DNA: TGTGCCCCCAAGACAGGGGGTGTCGAGCAGTACTTC.

Here the CDR3 DNA reads TGTGCCAGCAGTTATCGGACAGGGACCTATGGCTACACCTTC. Translated, it gives CASSYRTGTYGYTF. The rearrangement joins TRBV2 to TRBJ1-2; 8 bases agree with TRBD1. Looked up from germline, CDR1 is SNHLY and CDR2 is FYNNEI. The CDR3 extends over 14 amino acids. With 5 bases clipped from V and 4 bases from J, the junction kept 6 bases outside the gene matches. The whole variable domain, remainder taken from reference TRBV2 and TRBJ1-2, is EPEVTQTPSHQVTQMGQEVILRCVPISNHLYFYWYRQILGQKVEFLVSFYNNEISEKSEIFDDQFSVERPDGSNFTLKIRSTKLEDSAMYFCASSYRTGTYGYTFGSGTRLTVV.

This chain links TRBV6-4 with TRBJ2-2; no clear D gene. Germline V gene data show CDR1 as MRHNA and CDR2 as SNTAGT. Trimming took off 2 bases at V and 3 bases at J, with 10 bases between the two ends. The CDR3 consists of 15 residues. CDR3 protein: CASSDGPTDTGELFF. CDR3 nucleotides: TGTGCCAGCAGTGACGGGCCGACTGACACCGGGGAGCTGTTTTTT.

The rearrangement links TRBV3-1 (or the pseudogene TRBV3-2) to TRBJ1-1; weak D call: TRBD1 (6 bases). V lost 4 bases to trimming and J lost 2 bases, with 8 bases between them. This CDR3 has 13 residues. Germline CDR1 and CDR2: LGHDT and YNNKEL (reference sequence). The chain's CDR3 is CASSLQGNTEAFF. CDR3 sequence (DNA): TGTGCCAGCAGCCTACAGGGTAACACTGAAGCTTTCTTT.